This T cell receptor beta chain was identified during a study of cytomegalovirus exposure and HLA in healthy donors. The PCR was carried out with 60 Vbeta primers and 13 Jbeta primers. Measured with immunoSEQ multiplex PCR; TCRdb has only the in-frame clones, and not every one. The sample records about 92,000 clones, over 70% being singletons. V lost 7 bases and J 4 bases, leaving 23 bases between the germline ends. Germline loops: CDR1 SGHNT, CDR2 YYREEE (reference sequence). The CDR3 sequence is 16 residues long. Only a few counts were recorded for this clone. This clonotype was sampled from a girl aged 2-10 years in good health and CMV-seropositive. The sequencing sample was made of PBMCs. The chain links TRBV5-4 to TRBJ1-2; TRBD1 might be the D (5 bases). The CDR3 spells CASGDPLQGEGYGYTF. CDR3 in DNA: TGTGCCAGCGGGGACCCCCTACAAGGGGAGGGCTATGGCTACACCTTC.